The clone carrying this T cell receptor (beta chain) was counted at least ten times. Its antigen is unknown. Quantitative molecular-barcoded 5'-RACE generated the TCR beta libraries. MiXCR, applied by TCRdb to the 5' RACE reads, yields one record per CDR3 protein. The data show roughly 440,000 distinct CDR3 sequences, 17% seen once. This entry is derived from a study of CD8 T cells in ankylosing spondylitis. General study points: The study identified a TCR beta motif of fewer than 10 highly homologous variants that appeared characteristic of ankylosing spondylitis blood. Certain motif variants had earlier appeared in reactive arthritis synovial fluid and blood.

The CDR3 runs 14 residues. The germline gives CDR1 SGHDN, CDR2 FVKESK. V was trimmed by 1 base and J by 0 bases, leaving 6 bases between them. The V and J genes are TRBV14 and TRBJ1-1, with a possible D match to TRBD1 (5 bases). Source material: blood, either unsorted or a sorted T cell fraction (not recorded which). The clonotype was recovered from a male donor with ankylosing spondylitis. CDR3 residues: CASSQAGMNTEAFF. CDR3 bases: TGTGCCAGCAGCCAAGCAGGGATGAACACTGAAGCTTTCTTT.